The clone carrying this T cell receptor beta chain was seen ten or more times. The sample is drawn from a study of glioma-infiltrating T cells after dendritic cell vaccination. Study-wide background: Monocyte-derived dendritic cells, cultured 7 to 8 days with IL-4 and GM-CSF, were pulsed with autologous tumor lysate.

The immunoSEQ assay amplified TCRB CDR3 from up to roughly 2 ug DNA. The method was immunoSEQ multiplex PCR; TCRdb's version includes in-frame clones alone and lacks a portion of them. The sample records tens of thousands of clones, more than 75% being singletons. Per germline, CDR1 SGHTA and CDR2 FQGNSA. The CDR3 consists of 13 residues. V lost 1 base to trimming and J lost 4 bases, with 4 bases between them. This clonotype originated in a human donor with glioblastoma. The starting material was blood, obtained before dendritic cell vaccination. The chain carries TRBV7-2 and TRBJ2-2; D not certain. In DNA form, the CDR3 reads TGTGCCAGCAGCTTAGTTCTCACCGGGGAGCTGTTTTTT. This codes for CASSLVLTGELFF.